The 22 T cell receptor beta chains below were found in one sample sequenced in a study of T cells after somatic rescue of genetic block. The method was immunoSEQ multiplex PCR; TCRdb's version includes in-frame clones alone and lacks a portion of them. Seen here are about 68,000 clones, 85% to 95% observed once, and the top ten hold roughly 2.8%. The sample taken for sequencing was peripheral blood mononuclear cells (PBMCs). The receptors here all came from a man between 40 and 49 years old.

Written as DNA, the CDR3 is TGTGCCAGCAGTGCAGAACAGGGCGCCGGGGAGCTGTTTTTT. Encoded protein: CASSAEQGAGELFF. J is TRBJ2-2 and V is TRBV2; tentative D call: TRBD1 (6 bases). Germline-derived CDR1 and CDR2 are SNHLY and FYNNEI. The CDR3 length is 14 residues. The germline V and J ends were trimmed by 4 bases and 6 bases, with 12 bases remaining between them.

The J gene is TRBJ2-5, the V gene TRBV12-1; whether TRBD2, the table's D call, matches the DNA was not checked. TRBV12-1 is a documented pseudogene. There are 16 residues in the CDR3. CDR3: CASSATAWDFQETQYF. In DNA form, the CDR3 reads TGTGCCAGCAGCGCGACCGCCTGGGACTTCCAAGAGACCCAGTACTTC.

The CDR3 reads CASSFFGGQGKLFF. The DNA of the CDR3 is TGTGCCAGCAGCTTTTTTGGGGGGCAGGGAAAACTGTTTTTT. The rearrangement joins TRBV7-8 to TRBJ1-4; D is possibly TRBD1 (6 bases). This CDR3 spans 14 amino acids. Trimming stripped 3 bases from V and 10 bases from J, with 15 bases between. Germline CDR1 SGHVS, CDR2 FQNEAQ. Together with reference TRBV7-8 and TRBJ1-4, the CDR3 gives the full variable domain: GAGVSQSPRYKVAKRGQDVALRCDPISGHVSLFWYQQALGQGPEFLTYFQNEAQLDKSGLPSDRFFAERPEGSVSTLKIQRTQQEDSAVYLCASSFFGGQGKLFFGSGTQLSVL.

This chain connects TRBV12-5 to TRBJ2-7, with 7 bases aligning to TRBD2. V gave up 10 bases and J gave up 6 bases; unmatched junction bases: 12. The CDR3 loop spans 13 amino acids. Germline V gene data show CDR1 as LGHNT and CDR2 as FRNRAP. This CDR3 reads CATVGGSPGEQYF. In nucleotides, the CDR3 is TGTGCTACCGTGGGGGGGTCTCCCGGCGAGCAGTACTTC.

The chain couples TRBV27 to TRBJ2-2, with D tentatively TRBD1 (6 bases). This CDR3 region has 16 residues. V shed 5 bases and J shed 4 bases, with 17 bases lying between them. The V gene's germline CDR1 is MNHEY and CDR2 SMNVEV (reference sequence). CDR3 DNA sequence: TGTGCCAGCAGTCTCCTAGGGGGAATTGGCACCGGGGAGCTGTTTTTT. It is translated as CASSLLGGIGTGELFF.

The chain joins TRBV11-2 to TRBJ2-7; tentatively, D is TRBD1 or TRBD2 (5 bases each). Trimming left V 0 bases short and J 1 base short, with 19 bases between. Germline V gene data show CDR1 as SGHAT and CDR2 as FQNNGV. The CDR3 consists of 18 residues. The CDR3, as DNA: TGTGCCAGCAGCTTAGATCGGGTGCAGAGGGGATCATCCTACGAGCAGTACTTC. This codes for CASSLDRVQRGSSYEQYF. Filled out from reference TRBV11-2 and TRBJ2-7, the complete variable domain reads EAGVAQSPRYKIIEKRQSVAFWCNPISGHATLYWYQQILGQGPKLLIQFQNNGVVDDSQLPKDRFSAERLKGVDSTLKIQPAKLEDSAVYLCASSLDRVQRGSSYEQYFGPGTRLTVT.

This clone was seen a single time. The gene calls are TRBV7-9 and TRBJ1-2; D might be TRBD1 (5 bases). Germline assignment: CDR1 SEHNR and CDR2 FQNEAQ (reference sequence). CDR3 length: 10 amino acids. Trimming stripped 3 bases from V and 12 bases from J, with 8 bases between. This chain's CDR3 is CASSLGGHTF. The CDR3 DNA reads TGTGCCAGCAGCTTGGGGGGTCACACCTTC. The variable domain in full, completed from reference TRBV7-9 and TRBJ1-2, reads DTGVSQNPRHKITKRGQNVTFRCDPISEHNRLYWYRQTLGQGPEFLTYFQNEAQLEKSRLLSDRFSAERPKGSFSTLEIQRTEQGDSAMYLCASSLGGHTFGSGTRLTVV.

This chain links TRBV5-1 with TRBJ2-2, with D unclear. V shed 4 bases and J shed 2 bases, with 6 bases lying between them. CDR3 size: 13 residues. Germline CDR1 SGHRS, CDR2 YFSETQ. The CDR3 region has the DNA TGCGCCAGCAGCCCCCAAAACACCGGGGAGCTGTTTTTT. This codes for CASSPQNTGELFF. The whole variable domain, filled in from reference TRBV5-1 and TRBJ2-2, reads KAGVTQTPRYLIKTRGQQVTLSCSPISGHRSVSWYQQTPGQGLQFLFEYFSETQRNKGNFPGRFSGRQFSNSRSEMNVSTLELGDSALYLCASSPQNTGELFFGEGSRLTVL.

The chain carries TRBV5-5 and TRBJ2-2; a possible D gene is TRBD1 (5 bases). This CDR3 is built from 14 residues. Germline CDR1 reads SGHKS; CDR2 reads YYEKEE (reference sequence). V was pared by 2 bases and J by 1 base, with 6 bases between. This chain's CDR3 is CASSFGQNTGELFF. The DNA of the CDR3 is TGTGCCAGCAGCTTTGGACAGAACACCGGGGAGCTGTTTTTT.

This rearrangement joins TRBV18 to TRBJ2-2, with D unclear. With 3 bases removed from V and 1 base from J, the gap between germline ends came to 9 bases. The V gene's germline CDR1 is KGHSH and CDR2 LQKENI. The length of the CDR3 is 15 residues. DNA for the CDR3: TGTGCCAGCTCACCCCCATCAGGGAACACCGGGGAGCTGTTTTTT. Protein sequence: CASSPPSGNTGELFF.

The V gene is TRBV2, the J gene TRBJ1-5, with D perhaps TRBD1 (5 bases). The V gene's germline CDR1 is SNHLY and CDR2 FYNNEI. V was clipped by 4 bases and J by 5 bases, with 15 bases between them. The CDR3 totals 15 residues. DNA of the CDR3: TGTGCCAGCAGTGTGGAAGCAGGACAACATCAGCCCCAGCATTTT. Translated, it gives CASSVEAGQHQPQHF.

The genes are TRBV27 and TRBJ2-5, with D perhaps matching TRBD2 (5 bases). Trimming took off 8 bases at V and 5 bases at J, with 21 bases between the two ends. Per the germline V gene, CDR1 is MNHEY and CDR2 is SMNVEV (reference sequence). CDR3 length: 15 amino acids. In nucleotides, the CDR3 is TGTGCCAGCTCCCGAGGGCAGGACCTCCGCGAGACCCAGTACTTC. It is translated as CASSRGQDLRETQYF.

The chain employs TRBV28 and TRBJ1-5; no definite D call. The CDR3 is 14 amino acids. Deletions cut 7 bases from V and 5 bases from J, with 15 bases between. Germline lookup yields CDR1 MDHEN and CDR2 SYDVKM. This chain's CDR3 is CASKIPLGDQPQHF. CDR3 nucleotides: TGTGCCAGCAAGATACCCCTTGGGGATCAGCCCCAGCATTTT.

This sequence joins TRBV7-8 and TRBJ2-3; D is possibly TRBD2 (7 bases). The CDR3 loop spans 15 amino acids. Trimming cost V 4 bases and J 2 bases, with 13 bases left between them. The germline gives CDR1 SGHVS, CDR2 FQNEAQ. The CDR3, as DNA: TGTGCCAGCAGCTCCGGCGGGGGCCTCACAGATACGCAGTATTTT. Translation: CASSSGGGLTDTQYF. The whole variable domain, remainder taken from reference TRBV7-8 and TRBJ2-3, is GAGVSQSPRYKVAKRGQDVALRCDPISGHVSLFWYQQALGQGPEFLTYFQNEAQLDKSGLPSDRFFAERPEGSVSTLKIQRTQQEDSAVYLCASSSGGGLTDTQYFGPGTRLTVL.

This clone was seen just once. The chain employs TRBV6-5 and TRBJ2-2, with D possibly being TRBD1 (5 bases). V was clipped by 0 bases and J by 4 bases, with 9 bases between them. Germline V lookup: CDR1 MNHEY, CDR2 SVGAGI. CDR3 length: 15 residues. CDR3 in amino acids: CASSYSITGTGELFF. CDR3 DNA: TGTGCCAGCAGTTACTCGATTACAGGCACCGGGGAGCTGTTTTTT.

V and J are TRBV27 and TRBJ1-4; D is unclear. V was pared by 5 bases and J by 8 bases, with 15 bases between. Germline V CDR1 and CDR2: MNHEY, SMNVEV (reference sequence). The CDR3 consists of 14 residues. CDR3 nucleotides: TGTGCCAGCAGTCCTCGGGAGCTTCGGGAAAAACTGTTTTTT. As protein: CASSPRELREKLFF.

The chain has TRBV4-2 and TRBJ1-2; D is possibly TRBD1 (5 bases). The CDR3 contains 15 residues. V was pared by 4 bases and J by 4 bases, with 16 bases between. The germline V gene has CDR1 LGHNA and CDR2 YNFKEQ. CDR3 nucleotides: TGTGCCAGCAGCCTCAGGGCCCAGGTCCTCTATGGCTACACCTTC. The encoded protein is CASSLRAQVLYGYTF.

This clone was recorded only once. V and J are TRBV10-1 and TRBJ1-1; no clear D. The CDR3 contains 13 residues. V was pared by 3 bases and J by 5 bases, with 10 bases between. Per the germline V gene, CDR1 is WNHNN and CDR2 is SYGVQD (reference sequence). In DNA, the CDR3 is TGCGCCAGCAGTGAAACGACTGGAACTGAAGCTTTCTTT. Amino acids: CASSETTGTEAFF.

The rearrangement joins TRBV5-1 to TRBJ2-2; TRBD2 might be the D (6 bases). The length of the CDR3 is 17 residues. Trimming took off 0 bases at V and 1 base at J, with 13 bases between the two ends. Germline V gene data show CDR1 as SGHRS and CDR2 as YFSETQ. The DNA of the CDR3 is TGCGCCAGCAGCTTGGAACCACTAGCCATGAACACCGGGGAGCTGTTTTTT. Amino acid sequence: CASSLEPLAMNTGELFF. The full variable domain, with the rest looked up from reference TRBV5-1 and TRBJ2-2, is KAGVTQTPRYLIKTRGQQVTLSCSPISGHRSVSWYQQTPGQGLQFLFEYFSETQRNKGNFPGRFSGRQFSNSRSEMNVSTLELGDSALYLCASSLEPLAMNTGELFFGEGSRLTVL.

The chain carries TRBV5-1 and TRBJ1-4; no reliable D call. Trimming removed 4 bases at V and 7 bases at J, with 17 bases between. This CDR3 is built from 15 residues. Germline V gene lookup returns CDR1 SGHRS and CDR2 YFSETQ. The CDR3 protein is CASSAGSRRGEKLFF. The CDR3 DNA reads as TGCGCCAGCAGCGCTGGCAGCCGCCGGGGTGAAAAACTGTTTTTT.

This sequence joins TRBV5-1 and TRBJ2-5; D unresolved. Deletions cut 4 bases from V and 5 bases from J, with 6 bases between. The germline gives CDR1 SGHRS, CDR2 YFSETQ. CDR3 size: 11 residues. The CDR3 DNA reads TGCGCCAGCAGCATGGCGGAGACCCAGTACTTC. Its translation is CASSMAETQYF.

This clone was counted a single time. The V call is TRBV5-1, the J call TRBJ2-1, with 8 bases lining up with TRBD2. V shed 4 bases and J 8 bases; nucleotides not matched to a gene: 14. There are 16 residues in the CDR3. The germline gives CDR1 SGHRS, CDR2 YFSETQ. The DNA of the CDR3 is TGCGCCAGCAGCCCGACAGCGGGGGCCGGGTACGATGAGCAGTTCTTC. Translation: CASSPTAGAGYDEQFF. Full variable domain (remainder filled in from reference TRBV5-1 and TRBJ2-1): KAGVTQTPRYLIKTRGQQVTLSCSPISGHRSVSWYQQTPGQGLQFLFEYFSETQRNKGNFPGRFSGRQFSNSRSEMNVSTLELGDSALYLCASSPTAGAGYDEQFFGPGTRLTVL.